These T cell receptor beta chains were read from a single sample in a study of blood T cells in healthy people across ages. TCRdb re-derived calls from the 5' RACE reads in MiXCR, one entry per CDR3 protein. The repertoire has 800,000 to 950,000 distinct CDR3 sequences, under 50% of them found once; the top ten carry roughly an eighth. Sequencing was done on a sample of blood. The receptors were gathered from a man aged 30-40 years in good health. CDR3s include the opening cysteine and the closing phenylalanine or tryptophan. A D gene is named only where the DNA matches it firmly. Not all rows give a size; the values are once, few, many and, for expanded clones, a class.

DNA: TGTGCCAGCAGACCGGGACAGGCAGTCGATGGCTACACCTTC
CDR3: CASRPGQAVDGYTF
size: -
V: TRBV7-9
J: TRBJ1-2
D: TRBD1

DNA: TGCGCCAGCAGCTTGGCCCGGGACACCTTATACAATGAGCAGTTCTTC
CDR3: CASSLARDTLYNEQFF
size: few
V: TRBV5-1
J: TRBJ2-1
D: -

DNA: TGTGCCATCAGGGGGACAGGGGAACACACTGAAGCTTTCTTT
CDR3: CAIRGTGEHTEAFF
size: few
V: TRBV10-3
J: TRBJ1-1
D: TRBD1

DNA: TGTGCCAGCAGTTTCCGGGACAGGGGGCTCGGAGCTTTCTTT
CDR3: CASSFRDRGLGAFF
size: -
V: TRBV12-3/TRBV12-4
J: TRBJ1-1
D: TRBD1

DNA: TGCAGCGTAACCCGAAGCCAAGAGACCCAGTACTTC
CDR3: CSVTRSQETQYF
size: -
V: TRBV29-1
J: TRBJ2-5
D: -

DNA: TGTGCCAGCAGCTTAGGGGGACAGGTAGGCCCCTACAATGAGCAGTTCTTC
CDR3: CASSLGGQVGPYNEQFF
size: -
V: TRBV11-2
J: TRBJ2-1
D: TRBD1

DNA: TGCAGTGCTAGGTCCCAGACTCAGGCCCACGAGCAGTACTTC
CDR3: CSARSQTQAHEQYF
size: -
V: TRBV20-1
J: TRBJ2-7
D: -

DNA: TGTGCCAGCAGCTTATTAGTAGCGGGGGGCACAGATACGCAGTATTTT
CDR3: CASSLLVAGGTDTQYF
size: few
V: TRBV7-3
J: TRBJ2-3
D: TRBD2

DNA: TGTGCCAGCAGACGACAGGGGATGAACACTGAAGCTTTCTTT
CDR3: CASRRQGMNTEAFF
size: -
V: TRBV6-5
J: TRBJ1-1
D: TRBD1

DNA: TGTGCCAGCAGTATCGGACGAGCGGGAGCGTACGAGCAGTACTTC
CDR3: CASSIGRAGAYEQYF
size: -
V: TRBV14
J: TRBJ2-7
D: TRBD2

DNA: TGTGCCAGCAGCCTTAGTGGGGGGGGCGCGGGTGAGCAGTTCTTC
CDR3: CASSLSGGGAGEQFF
size: -
V: TRBV7-2
J: TRBJ2-1
D: -

DNA: TGTGCCAGCAGCCCCAGGACAGGGCGGGAAGATACGCAGTATTTT
CDR3: CASSPRTGREDTQYF
size: -
V: TRBV9
J: TRBJ2-3
D: TRBD1

DNA: TGTGCCAGCAGCCAAGTCGCAGTCACAGATATGCAGTATTTT
CDR3: CASSQVAVTDMQYF
size: -
V: TRBV4-2
J: TRBJ2-3
D: -

DNA: TGTGCCAGCAGCTCTACGTCGAGCCCATACGAGCAGTACTTC
CDR3: CASSSTSSPYEQYF
size: -
V: TRBV11-3
J: TRBJ2-7
D: -

DNA: TGTGCCAGCAGTCTACAGGGGCCACGCTCGCCCCAGCATTTT
CDR3: CASSLQGPRSPQHF
size: once
V: TRBV28
J: TRBJ1-5
D: TRBD1

DNA: TGCAGTGCTAATAGCGGTGAGACCTACAATGAGCAGTTCTTC
CDR3: CSANSGETYNEQFF
size: few
V: TRBV20-1
J: TRBJ2-1
D: -

DNA: TGTGCCTGCAGTTTCCGGGGGGGATCCCACAATGAGCAGTACTTC
CDR3: CACSFRGGSHNEQYF
size: -
V: TRBV6-5
J: TRBJ2-7
D: TRBD2

DNA: TGTGCCAGCAGCCAACACATAACCGGGACGGCCTATGGCTACACCTTC
CDR3: CASSQHITGTAYGYTF
size: few
V: TRBV4-2
J: TRBJ1-2
D: -

DNA: TGCAGTGCTAGAGAGAGGGTAGATGCGCAGTATTTT
CDR3: CSARERVDAQYF
size: -
V: TRBV20-1
J: TRBJ2-3
D: -

DNA: TGCAGTGCTAGAGATCGAGGGTTAGGCTCCTACGAGCAGTACTTC
CDR3: CSARDRGLGSYEQYF
size: few
V: TRBV20-1
J: TRBJ2-7
D: -

DNA: TGCGCCAGCAGTTATTATCCGGGACTCACACAAGAGACCCAGTACTTC
CDR3: CASSYYPGLTQETQYF
size: -
V: TRBV6-2/TRBV6-3
J: TRBJ2-5
D: -

DNA: TGCGCCAGCAGCCAAGAACCAGGGATCAATCAGCCCCAGCATTTT
CDR3: CASSQEPGINQPQHF
size: -
V: TRBV4-1
J: TRBJ1-5
D: -

DNA: TGCGCCAGCAGCCAAGATCCAGGGGGGTACGAGCAGTACTTC
CDR3: CASSQDPGGYEQYF
size: many
V: TRBV4-1
J: TRBJ2-7
D: -

DNA: TGTGCCAGCAGCCCGGAGAATCCGCTTCTATATGGCTACACCTTC
CDR3: CASSPENPLLYGYTF
size: -
V: TRBV5-6
J: TRBJ1-2
D: -

DNA: TGTGCCAGCAGTTTCGGGGGGCCTCAGAATGAGCAGTTCTTC
CDR3: CASSFGGPQNEQFF
size: few
V: TRBV28
J: TRBJ2-1
D: -

DNA: TGTGCCAGCAGCGAGGGGGCGCCCACCGGGGAGCTGTTTTTT
CDR3: CASSEGAPTGELFF
size: -
V: TRBV5-4
J: TRBJ2-2
D: TRBD1

DNA: TGCGCCAGCAGCTTGGAACCCAGGGCTGGAGGAGAGACCCAGTACTTC
CDR3: CASSLEPRAGGETQYF
size: -
V: TRBV5-1
J: TRBJ2-5
D: -

DNA: TGCAGTGCTAGGGAGGGACAGGGAATCCGAGAAAAACTGTTTTTT
CDR3: CSAREGQGIREKLFF
size: few
V: TRBV20-1
J: TRBJ1-4
D: TRBD1

DNA: TGTGCCAGCAGTGCGGGAGGAGCCACGGCAGATACGCAGTATTTT
CDR3: CASSAGGATADTQYF
size: -
V: TRBV28
J: TRBJ2-3
D: TRBD2

DNA: TGTGCCAGCAGCGAGCCCCTTAAGGGCAATGAGCAGTTCTTC
CDR3: CASSEPLKGNEQFF
size: few
V: TRBV7-9
J: TRBJ2-1
D: -